This T cell receptor (beta chain) was observed in a study of cytotoxic CD8 clonotypes in ibrutinib-treated CLL. This table comes from immunoSEQ multiplex PCR, and its TCRdb copy is limited to in-frame clones, with some not included. The sample shows 250,000 to 350,000 clones, less than 85% of them seen only once. Germline CDR1 is SEHNR and CDR2 is FQNEAQ (reference sequence). Trimming took off 11 bases at V and 2 bases at J, with 11 bases between the two ends. CDR3 length: 12 residues. The J gene is TRBJ2-3, the V gene TRBV7-9; tentatively, D is TRBD2 (5 bases). This sequence was found in a human donor with chronic lymphocytic leukemia. Material: PBMCs, obtained at disease progression, from a patient treated with ibrutinib. The CDR3 sequence: CARGGPTDTQYF. CDR3 sequence (DNA): TGTGCCCGTGGAGGACCCACAGATACGCAGTATTTT.